Below, 25 T cell receptor beta chains from the same sample are listed, as sequenced in a study of blood T cell repertoires in COVID-19. Assay: immunoSEQ multiplex PCR; the TCRdb copy retains only in-frame clones and omits some. The table has hundreds of thousands of clones, 85% seen once. The source material was PBMCs or T cells enriched from blood (not recorded which). The source is a woman aged 25 to 39 who had been exposed to COVID-19.

Remarks on this clone: The same CDR3 arises from other DNA sequences in this sample as well. The chain employs TRBV28 and TRBJ2-7, with 9 nucleotides matching TRBD2. The V segment lost 8 bases and the J segment 2 bases; nucleotides outside the gene matches: 4. The germline V gene encodes CDR1 MDHEN and CDR2 SYDVKM. The length of the CDR3 is 13 residues. CDR3 nucleotides: TGTGCCAGCCGAGCGGGAGGCCCCTACGAGCAGTACTTC. It yields the protein CASRAGGPYEQYF.

This sequence joins TRBV7-2 and TRBJ1-2; a weak D match, TRBD1 (5 bases). Germline V gives CDR1 SGHTA, CDR2 FQGNSA. The CDR3 has 13 amino acids. Trimming pared 4 bases from V and 2 bases from J, leaving 8 bases between. The CDR3 region is CASSSPGNYGYTF. The CDR3 coding sequence is TGTGCCAGCAGCTCACCAGGGAACTATGGCTACACCTTC. Full variable domain (outside the CDR3, taken from reference TRBV7-2 and TRBJ1-2): GAGVSQSPSNKVTEKGKDVELRCDPISGHTALYWYRQSLGQGLEFLIYFQGNSAPDKSGLPSDRFSAERTGGSVSTLTIQRTQQEDSAVYLCASSSPGNYGYTFGSGTRLTVV.

The chain combines TRBV5-8 with TRBJ2-4; 16 nucleotides agree with TRBD2. CDR1 is SGHTS and CDR2 is YDEGEE in the germline V gene. There are 16 residues in the CDR3. V lost 4 bases to trimming and J lost 8 bases; unmatched junction nucleotides: 6. In DNA form, the CDR3 reads TGTGCCAGCAGCCGCGGGACTAGCGGGAGGGTGGACATTCAGTACTTC. Translating it yields CASSRGTSGRVDIQYF.

The V and J genes are TRBV19 and TRBJ1-3, with 7 bases matching TRBD1. Germline-derived CDR1 and CDR2 are LNHDA and SQIVND (reference sequence). Unmatched junction bases numbered 8, after V lost 9 bases and J lost 0 bases. There are 15 residues in the CDR3. CDR3 in DNA: TGTGCCAGGCGGACAGGTTATAGCTCTGGAAACACCATATATTTT. Encoded protein: CARRTGYSSGNTIYF.

This clone was recorded only once. The chain's CDR3 is CASSPQDRHTEAFF. Here the CDR3 DNA reads TGTGCCAGCTCACCACAGGACAGACACACTGAAGCTTTCTTT. The V gene is TRBV18, the J gene TRBJ1-1; D perhaps matches TRBD1 (6 bases). CDR1 KGHSH and CDR2 LQKENI come from the germline V gene. The germline V and J ends were trimmed by 1 base and 3 bases, with 9 bases remaining between them. The CDR3 totals 14 residues.

The V call is TRBV24-1, the J call TRBJ2-3; 7 bases are shared with TRBD1. Trimming took 4 bases from V and 6 from J; bases not matched to a gene: 9. This CDR3 has 15 residues. CDR1 and CDR2 (germline): KGHDR, SFDVKD. CDR3 bases: TGTGCCACCAGTGACTGGGACAGAAATCGCGATACGCAGTATTTT. As protein: CATSDWDRNRDTQYF.

This chain uses TRBV2 with TRBJ1-1; 8 bases agree with TRBD1. This CDR3 is 15 amino acids long. J lost 3 bases, V lost 3 bases, and 6 bases had no gene match. CDR1 SNHLY and CDR2 FYNNEI come from the germline V gene. The CDR3 nucleotides are TGTGCCAGCAGTGACGCGGACAGGGTTTACACTGAAGCTTTCTTT. Translation gives CASSDADRVYTEAFF.

The V gene is TRBV5-1, the J gene TRBJ1-3; 8 bases line up with TRBD1. Germline-derived CDR1 and CDR2 are SGHRS and YFSETQ. Trimming at V came to 4 bases and at J to 0 bases, leaving 6 bases not matched to a gene. CDR3 length: 16 amino acids. The CDR3 is CASSPGQVLSGNTIYF. The CDR3, as DNA: TGCGCCAGCAGCCCGGGACAGGTTCTCTCTGGAAACACCATATATTTT.

The V and J genes are TRBV18 and TRBJ1-5; D not resolved. The CDR3 contains 15 residues. Germline V gives CDR1 KGHSH, CDR2 LQKENI. Trimming cost V 3 bases and J 0 bases, with 9 bases left between them. The CDR3 DNA follows: TGTGCCAGCTCACCGGGAGTCCATAGCAATCAGCCCCAGCATTTT. Translation gives CASSPGVHSNQPQHF.

V and J are TRBV28 and TRBJ1-2; a weak D match, TRBD1 (6 bases). The germline V gene encodes CDR1 MDHEN and CDR2 SYDVKM. CDR3 length equals 16 residues. V was shortened by 6 bases and J by 1 base, with 18 bases between the two germline ends. The CDR3 region has the DNA TGTGCCAGCAGGATCGAAGCGGGGGCCAGTAACTATGGCTACACCTTC. Amino acids: CASRIEAGASNYGYTF.

The chain carries TRBV5-8 and TRBJ1-2; TRBD1 might be the D (6 bases). V shed 2 bases and J shed 0 bases, with 8 bases lying between them. This CDR3 contains 14 residues. From germline, CDR1 is SGHTS and CDR2 YDEGEE. The DNA of the CDR3 is TGTGCCAGCAGCTTATACAGGGCTAACTATGGCTACACCTTC. It encodes CASSLYRANYGYTF.

V usage is TRBV6-1 and J usage is TRBJ2-7; D is unclear. Per germline, CDR1 MNHNS and CDR2 SASEGT. Trimming stripped 0 bases from V and 2 bases from J, with 11 bases between. The CDR3 has 15 residues. The CDR3: CASSEAVTETYEQYF. The DNA of the CDR3 is TGTGCCAGCAGTGAAGCGGTGACGGAGACCTACGAGCAGTACTTC.

The chain carries TRBV19 and TRBJ2-5; tentatively, D is TRBD1 (6 bases). The CDR3 runs 16 residues. Trimming pared 5 bases from V and 5 bases from J, leaving 21 bases between. Per the germline V gene, CDR1 is LNHDA and CDR2 is SQIVND (reference sequence). The CDR3 spells CASSLLTPGAIETQYF. CDR3 DNA: TGTGCCAGTAGTCTTCTCACCCCAGGGGCGATCGAGACCCAGTACTTC. The full variable domain, with the rest looked up from reference TRBV19 and TRBJ2-5, is DGGITQSPKYLFRKEGQNVTLSCEQNLNHDAMYWYRQDPGQGLRLIYYSQIVNDFQKGDIAEGYSVSREKKESFPLTVTSAQKNPTAFYLCASSLLTPGAIETQYFGPGTRLLVL.

The V call is TRBV6-1, the J call TRBJ2-7, with TRBD1 matching over 10 bases. The V gene's germline CDR1 is MNHNS and CDR2 SASEGT. Trimming removed 3 bases from V and 0 bases from J; junction bases left unmatched: 2. The CDR3 length is 15 residues. CDR3 sequence: CASSERTGGSYEQYF. The DNA for the CDR3 is TGTGCCAGCAGTGAGAGGACAGGGGGCTCCTACGAGCAGTACTTC.

The chain recombines TRBV12-3 or TRBV12-4 with TRBJ2-7, with D possibly matching TRBD1 (5 bases). The CDR3 has 13 residues. V gave up 6 bases and J gave up 1 base, with 10 bases separating them. The CDR3 DNA reads TGTGCCAGCAGGCTTTCAGGGTCCTACGAGCAGTACTTC. Translated, it gives CASRLSGSYEQYF.

V usage is TRBV6-1 and J usage is TRBJ1-6; D remains ambiguous. The V end was cut by 2 bases, the J end by 6 bases, with 8 bases between. The germline V gene encodes CDR1 MNHNS and CDR2 SASEGT. This CDR3 has 14 amino acids. The CDR3 loop is CASSERSGNSPLHF. CDR3 bases: TGTGCCAGCAGTGAAAGGTCGGGTAATTCACCCCTCCACTTT.

V is TRBV19 and J is TRBJ2-2, with D possibly matching TRBD2 (7 bases). The CDR3 consists of 16 residues. CDR1 is LNHDA, CDR2 SQIVND, per germline (reference sequence). Trimming shortened V by 6 bases and J by 1 base, and 15 bases separated the two germline ends. CDR3 sequence: CASSWRRGRNTGELFF. CDR3 bases: TGTGCCAGTAGCTGGCGGCGGGGGCGGAACACCGGGGAGCTGTTTTTT.

The CDR3 sequence: CASSLGQPSYGYTF. The CDR3 DNA reads TGTGCCAGCAGCTTGGGACAACCATCCTATGGCTACACCTTC. J is TRBJ1-2 and V is TRBV11-2, with D possibly being TRBD1 (6 bases). Germline CDR1 reads SGHAT; CDR2 reads FQNNGV. The CDR3 contains 14 residues. The V and J ends lost 3 bases and 4 bases respectively, with 12 bases between them.

The rearrangement uses TRBV19 and TRBJ2-7; 7 bases are a match to TRBD1. Germline CDR1 and CDR2: LNHDA and SQIVND (reference sequence). The junction had 2 bases not matched to a gene; V was cut back by 3 bases and J by 0 bases. This CDR3 has 14 residues. DNA of the CDR3: TGTGCCAGTAGTATTACAGGGGTCTCCTACGAGCAGTACTTC. Protein sequence: CASSITGVSYEQYF.

V and J are TRBV27 and TRBJ1-1, with D possibly matching TRBD1 (6 bases). CDR1 and CDR2 (germline): MNHEY, SMNVEV (reference sequence). The CDR3 has 16 residues. Trimming removed 5 bases from V and 11 bases from J, with 27 bases in between. For the CDR3, the DNA is TGTGCCAGCAGTCCTACCGGGACAACTCAATATACGGTTGCTTTCTTT. This gives the protein CASSPTGTTQYTVAFF.

The rearrangement joins TRBV10-3 to TRBJ2-2; D gene unclear. The V end lost 0 bases, the J end lost 3 bases, and 14 bases lay between the germline ends. Germline V gene data show CDR1 as ENHRY and CDR2 as SYGVKD. The CDR3 is 17 amino acids. Here the CDR3 DNA reads TGTGCCATCAGTGAGTCGGGCAGATCCTCATACACCGGGGAGCTGTTTTTT. Amino acids: CAISESGRSSYTGELFF.

The rearrangement links TRBV4-1 to TRBJ1-1; 8 bases agree with TRBD1. CDR1 and CDR2 (germline): MGHRA, YSYEKL. The CDR3 sequence is 15 residues long. V was pared by 1 base and J by 4 bases, with 5 bases of the junction left unmatched. CDR3 sequence reads: CASSQVGTGGTEAFF. CDR3 sequence (DNA): TGCGCCAGCAGCCAAGTTGGGACAGGTGGCACTGAAGCTTTCTTT.

This chain links TRBV5-6 with TRBJ1-5, with TRBD1 as a possible D gene (6 bases). Germline CDR1 and CDR2: SGHDT and YYEEEE. Trimming left V 4 bases short and J 4 bases short, with 12 bases between. CDR3 length: 14 residues. The DNA of the CDR3 is TGTGCCAGCAGCCGTGGACAGTTTAATCAGCCCCAGCATTTT. It codes for CASSRGQFNQPQHF.

The chain recombines TRBV12-3 or TRBV12-4 with TRBJ1-2; TRBD1 agrees at 8 bases. Trimming at V came to 2 bases and at J to 8 bases, leaving 4 bases not matched to a gene. The CDR3 is 13 residues long. CDR3 in amino acids: CASSLSGTGGYTF. The DNA for the CDR3 is TGTGCCAGCAGTTTATCTGGGACAGGCGGCTACACCTTC.

This chain connects TRBV5-1 to TRBJ2-1, with D tentatively TRBD1 (5 bases). Per the germline V gene, CDR1 is SGHRS and CDR2 is YFSETQ. Trimming stripped 2 bases from V and 0 bases from J, with 15 bases between. This CDR3 has 17 amino acids. The CDR3 bases are TGCGCCAGCAGCTTCGCGCGGACATTGAGCTCCTACAATGAGCAGTTCTTC. This sequence encodes CASSFARTLSSYNEQFF. Based on the CDR3 plus reference TRBV5-1 and TRBJ2-1, the full variable domain is KAGVTQTPRYLIKTRGQQVTLSCSPISGHRSVSWYQQTPGQGLQFLFEYFSETQRNKGNFPGRFSGRQFSNSRSEMNVSTLELGDSALYLCASSFARTLSSYNEQFFGPGTRLTVL.